This T cell receptor (beta chain) was identified in a study of blood T cell repertoires in COVID-19. About the study: T cells, B-cell-depleted T cells, or PBMCs provided the cDNA or gDNA that served as material.

Per the original data handling: Estimates of nucleated cell counts were drawn from the amplification of reference gene primers. The repertoire was sequenced with immunoSEQ multiplex PCR; TCRdb's copy has only in-frame clones and lacks some. That table furnishes V, J and clone size, whereas the DNA furnished D and trimming. The table has 150,000 to 200,000 clones, about nine tenths seen once. This clone occurred a few times. Participant-reported clinical history was the basis for cohort assignment. The CDR3 covers 18 residues. Trimming at V came to 5 bases and at J to 2 bases, leaving 13 bases not matched to a gene. The germline V gene has CDR1 SGHAT and CDR2 FQNNGV.

The chain has TRBV11-2 and TRBJ2-1; 9 bases match TRBD2. This TCR came from a woman aged 18-29 years who had recovered from COVID-19. The source material was PBMCs or T cells enriched from blood (not recorded which). The CDR3 nucleotides are TGTGCCAGCAGCCAACCGGACCGGGCTAGCGGGGCCTACAATGAGCAGTTCTTC. The encoded protein is CASSQPDRASGAYNEQFF.